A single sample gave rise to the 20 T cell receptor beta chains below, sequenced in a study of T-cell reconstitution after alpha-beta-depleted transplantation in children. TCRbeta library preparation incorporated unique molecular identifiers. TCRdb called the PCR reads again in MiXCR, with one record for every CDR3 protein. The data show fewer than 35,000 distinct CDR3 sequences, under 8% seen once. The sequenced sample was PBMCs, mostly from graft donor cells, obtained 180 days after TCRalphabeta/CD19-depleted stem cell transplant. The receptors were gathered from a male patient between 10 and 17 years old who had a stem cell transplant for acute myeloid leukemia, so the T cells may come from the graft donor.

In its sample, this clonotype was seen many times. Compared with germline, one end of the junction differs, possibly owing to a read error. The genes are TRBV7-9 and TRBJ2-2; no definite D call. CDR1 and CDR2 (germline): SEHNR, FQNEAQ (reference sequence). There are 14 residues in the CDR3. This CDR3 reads CPSSTRGNTGELFF. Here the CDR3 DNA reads TGTCCCAGCAGCACCCGAGGCAACACCGGGGAGCTGTTTTTT.

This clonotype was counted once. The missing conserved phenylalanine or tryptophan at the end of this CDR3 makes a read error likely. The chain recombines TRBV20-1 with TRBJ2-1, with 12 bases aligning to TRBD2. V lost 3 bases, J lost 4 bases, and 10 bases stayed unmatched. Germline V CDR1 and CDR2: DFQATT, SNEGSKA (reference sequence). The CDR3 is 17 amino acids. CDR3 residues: CSARNPLAGGIYNEQFS. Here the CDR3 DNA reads TGCAGTGCTAGGAACCCGCTAGCGGGAGGGATATACAATGAGCAGTTCTCC.

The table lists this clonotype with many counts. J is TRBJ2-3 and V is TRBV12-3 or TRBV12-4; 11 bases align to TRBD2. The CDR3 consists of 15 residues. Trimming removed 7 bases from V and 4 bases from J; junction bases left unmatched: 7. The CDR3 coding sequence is TGTGCCAGCACCCTTGGGACTAGCGGCCCAGATACGCAGTATTTT. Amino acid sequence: CASTLGTSGPDTQYF.

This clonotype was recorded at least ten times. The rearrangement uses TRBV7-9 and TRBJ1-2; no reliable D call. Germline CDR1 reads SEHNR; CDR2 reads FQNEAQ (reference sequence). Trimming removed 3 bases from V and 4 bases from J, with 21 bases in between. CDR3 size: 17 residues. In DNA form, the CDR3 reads TGTGCCAGCAGCTTGTGGTCGTTTGGGGTCCCCTTCTATGGCTACACCTTC. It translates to CASSLWSFGVPFYGYTF. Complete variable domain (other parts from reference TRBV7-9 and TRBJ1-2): DTGVSQNPRHKITKRGQNVTFRCDPISEHNRLYWYRQTLGQGPEFLTYFQNEAQLEKSRLLSDRFSAERPKGSFSTLEIQRTEQGDSAMYLCASSLWSFGVPFYGYTFGSGTRLTVV.

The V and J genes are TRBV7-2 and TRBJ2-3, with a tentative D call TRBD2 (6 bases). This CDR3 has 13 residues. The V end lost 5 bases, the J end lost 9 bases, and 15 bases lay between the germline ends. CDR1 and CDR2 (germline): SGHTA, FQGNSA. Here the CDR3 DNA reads TGTGCCAGCAGCACCCTAGCGCCCGCAACGCAGTATTTT. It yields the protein CASSTLAPATQYF.

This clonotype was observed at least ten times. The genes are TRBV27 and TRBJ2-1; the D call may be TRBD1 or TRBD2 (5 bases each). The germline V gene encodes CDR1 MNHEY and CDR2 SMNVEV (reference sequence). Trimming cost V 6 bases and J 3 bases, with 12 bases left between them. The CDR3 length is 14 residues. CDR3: CASSTGTVYNEQFF. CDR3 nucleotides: TGTGCCAGCAGCACCGGGACGGTCTACAATGAGCAGTTCTTC.

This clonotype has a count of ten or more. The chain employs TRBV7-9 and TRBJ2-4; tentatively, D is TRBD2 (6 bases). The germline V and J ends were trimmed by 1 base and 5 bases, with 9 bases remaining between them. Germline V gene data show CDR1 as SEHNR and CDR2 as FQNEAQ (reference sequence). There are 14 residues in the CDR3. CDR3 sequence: CASSLGGAQNIQYF. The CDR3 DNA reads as TGTGCCAGCAGCTTAGGCGGGGCCCAAAACATTCAGTACTTC.

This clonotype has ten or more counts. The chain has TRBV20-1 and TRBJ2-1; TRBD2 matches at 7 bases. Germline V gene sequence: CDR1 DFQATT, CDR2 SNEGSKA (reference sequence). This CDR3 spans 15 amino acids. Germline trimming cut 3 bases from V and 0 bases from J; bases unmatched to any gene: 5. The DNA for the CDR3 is TGCAGTGCTAGCCGGGGAGGGGCCTCCTACAATGAGCAGTTCTTC. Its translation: CSASRGGASYNEQFF.

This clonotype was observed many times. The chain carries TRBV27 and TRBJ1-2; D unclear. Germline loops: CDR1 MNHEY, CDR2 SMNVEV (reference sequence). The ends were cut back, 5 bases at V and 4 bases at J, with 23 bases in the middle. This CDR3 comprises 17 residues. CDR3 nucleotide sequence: TGTGCCAGCAGTCCGAACCCCGGGCCTCTTTCCCCCTATGGCTACACCTTC. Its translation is CASSPNPGPLSPYGYTF.

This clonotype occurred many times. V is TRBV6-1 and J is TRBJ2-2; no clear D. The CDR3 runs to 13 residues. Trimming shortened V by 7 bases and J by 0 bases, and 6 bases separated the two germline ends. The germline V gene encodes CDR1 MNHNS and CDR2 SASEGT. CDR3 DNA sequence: TGTGCCAGCACGGGCGCGAACACCGGGGAGCTGTTTTTT. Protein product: CASTGANTGELFF.

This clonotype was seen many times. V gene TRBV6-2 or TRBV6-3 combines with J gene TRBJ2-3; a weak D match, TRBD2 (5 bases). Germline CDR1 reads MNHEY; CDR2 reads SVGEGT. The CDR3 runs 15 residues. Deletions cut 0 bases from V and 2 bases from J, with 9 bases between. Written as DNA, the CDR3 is TGTGCCAGCAGTTACTCACTAGGAATCACAGATACGCAGTATTTT. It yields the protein CASSYSLGITDTQYF.

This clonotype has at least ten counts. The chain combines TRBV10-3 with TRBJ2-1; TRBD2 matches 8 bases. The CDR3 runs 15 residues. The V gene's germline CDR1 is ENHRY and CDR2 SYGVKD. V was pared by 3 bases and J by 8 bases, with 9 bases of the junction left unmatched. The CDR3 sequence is CAISDQGLAVDEQFF. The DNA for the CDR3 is TGTGCCATCAGTGACCAAGGACTAGCCGTGGATGAGCAGTTCTTC.

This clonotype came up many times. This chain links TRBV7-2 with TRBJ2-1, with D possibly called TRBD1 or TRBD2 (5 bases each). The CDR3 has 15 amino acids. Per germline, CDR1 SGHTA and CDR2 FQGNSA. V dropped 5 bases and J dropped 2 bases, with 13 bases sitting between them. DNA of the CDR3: TGTGCCAGCAGCCACGGGACGCCTACCTACAATGAGCAGTTCTTC. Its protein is CASSHGTPTYNEQFF.

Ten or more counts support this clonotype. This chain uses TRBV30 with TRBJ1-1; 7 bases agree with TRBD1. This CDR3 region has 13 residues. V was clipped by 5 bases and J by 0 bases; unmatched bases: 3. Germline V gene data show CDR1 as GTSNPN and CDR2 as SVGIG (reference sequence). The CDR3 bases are TGTGCCTGGGGGGGACAGCTGAACACTGAAGCTTTCTTT. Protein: CAWGGQLNTEAFF. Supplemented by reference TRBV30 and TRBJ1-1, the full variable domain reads SQTIHQWPATLVQPVGSPLSLECTVEGTSNPNLYWYRQAAGRGLQLLFYSVGIGQISSEVPQNLSASRPQDRQFILSSKKLLLSDSGFYLCAWGGQLNTEAFFGQGTRLTVV.

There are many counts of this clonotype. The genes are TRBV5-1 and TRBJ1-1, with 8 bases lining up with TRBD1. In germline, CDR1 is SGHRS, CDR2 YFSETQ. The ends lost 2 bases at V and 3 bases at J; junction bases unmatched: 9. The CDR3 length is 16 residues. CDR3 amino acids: CASSFRQGSSDTEAFF. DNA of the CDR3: TGCGCCAGCAGCTTCCGACAGGGGAGTTCGGACACTGAAGCTTTCTTT.

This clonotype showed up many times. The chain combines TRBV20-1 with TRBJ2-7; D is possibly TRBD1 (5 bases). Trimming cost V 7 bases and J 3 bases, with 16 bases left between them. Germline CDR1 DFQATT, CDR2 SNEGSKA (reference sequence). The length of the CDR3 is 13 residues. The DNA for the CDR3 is TGCAGTGGAAGGGGAAAAGGGGTCTACGAGCAGTACTTC. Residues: CSGRGKGVYEQYF.

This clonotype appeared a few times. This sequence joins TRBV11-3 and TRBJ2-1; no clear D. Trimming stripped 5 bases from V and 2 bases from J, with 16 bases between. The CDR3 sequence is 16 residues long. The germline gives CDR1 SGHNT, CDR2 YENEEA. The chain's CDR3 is CASSPGRGPAYNEQFF. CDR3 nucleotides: TGTGCCAGCAGCCCCGGCCGTGGACCGGCCTACAATGAGCAGTTCTTC. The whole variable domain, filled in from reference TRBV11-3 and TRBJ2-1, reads EAGVVQSPRYKIIEKKQPVAFWCNPISGHNTLYWYLQNLGQGPELLIRYENEEAVDDSQLPKDRFSAERLKGVDSTLKIQPAELGDSAVYLCASSPGRGPAYNEQFFGPGTRLTVL.

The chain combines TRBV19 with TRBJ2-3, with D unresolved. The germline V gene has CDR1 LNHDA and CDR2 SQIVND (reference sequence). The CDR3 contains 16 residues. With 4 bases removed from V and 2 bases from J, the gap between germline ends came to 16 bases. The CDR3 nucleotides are TGTGCCAGTAGTAACCCGCTAGGCCCCCACACAGATACGCAGTATTTT. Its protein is CASSNPLGPHTDTQYF.

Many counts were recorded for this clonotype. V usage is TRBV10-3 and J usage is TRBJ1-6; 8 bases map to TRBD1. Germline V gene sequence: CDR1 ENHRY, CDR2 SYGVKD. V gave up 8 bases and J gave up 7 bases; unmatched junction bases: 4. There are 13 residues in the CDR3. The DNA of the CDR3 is TGTGCCATCGCGACAGGGGCGAATTCACCCCTCCACTTT. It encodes CAIATGANSPLHF.

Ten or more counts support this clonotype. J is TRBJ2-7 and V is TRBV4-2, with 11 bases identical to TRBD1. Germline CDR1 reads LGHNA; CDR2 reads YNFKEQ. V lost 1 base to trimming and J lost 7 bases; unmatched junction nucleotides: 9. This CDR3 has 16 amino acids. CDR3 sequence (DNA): TGTGCCAGCAGCCAAGGGGGGGGACAGGGGGTATGGGAGCAGTACTTC. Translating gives CASSQGGGQGVWEQYF.